The 25 T cell receptor beta chains below all came from one sample that was sequenced in a study of CD8+ T cells in alopecia areata. In each case, RNA was isolated and then reverse transcribed into cDNA as the sequencing template. Sequenced by immunoSEQ multiplex PCR; TCRdb stores in-frame clones only, minus some. The data hold approximately 180,000 clones, with around 60% observed a single time. Treatment denoted: oral pan-JAK inhibitor, 5-10 mg twice daily. The material was CD4+ T cells sorted from blood, obtained around week 49, from a patient treated with tofacitinib. Receptor source: a human donor with alopecia areata.

This chain joins TRBV29-1 and TRBJ2-2, with 7 nucleotides matching TRBD1. There are 14 residues in the CDR3. V lost 6 bases to trimming and J lost 0 bases; unmatched junction nucleotides: 4. Germline V CDR1 and CDR2: SQVTM, ANQGSEA. CDR3: CSVQTGTNTGELFF. The CDR3 bases are TGCAGCGTACAGACAGGGACGAACACCGGGGAGCTGTTTTTT.

This clone was detected a few times. The J gene is TRBJ2-2, the V gene TRBV6-5; D not resolved. The CDR3 totals 16 residues. In germline, CDR1 is MNHEY, CDR2 SVGAGI. V was pared by 0 bases and J by 0 bases, with 8 bases between. The chain's CDR3 is CASSYSPSTNTGELFF. The CDR3 DNA sequence: TGTGCCAGCAGTTACTCGCCGAGCACGAACACCGGGGAGCTGTTTTTT.

This clone was seen a handful of times. The chain uses TRBV4-3 and TRBJ1-1; D gene unclear. V lost 3 bases and J lost 4, with 12 bases in between. Germline assignment: CDR1 LGHNA and CDR2 YSLEER. CDR3 length: 14 residues. The chain's CDR3 is CASSQGYWSTEAFF. CDR3 coding DNA: TGCGCCAGCAGCCAGGGCTACTGGAGCACTGAAGCTTTCTTT.

This clone was observed once. The rearrangement joins TRBV4-3 to TRBJ2-7; unclear D gene. V lost 0 bases, J lost 4 bases, and 19 bases lay in between. Germline V gene lookup returns CDR1 LGHNA and CDR2 YSLEER. The CDR3 has 17 amino acids. CDR3 protein: CASSQDLQTLTRYEQYF. The CDR3 DNA reads as TGCGCCAGCAGCCAAGACCTCCAGACCCTCACGCGATACGAGCAGTACTTC.

V gene TRBV2 combines with J gene TRBJ2-1; D is possibly TRBD2 (6 bases). The CDR3 has 16 residues. Trimming pared 4 bases from V and 5 bases from J, leaving 18 bases between. Germline V lookup: CDR1 SNHLY, CDR2 FYNNEI. CDR3 protein: CASSAGGTPSNNEQFF. The CDR3 DNA sequence: TGTGCCAGCAGTGCAGGAGGGACCCCCTCGAACAATGAGCAGTTCTTC. The full variable domain, its missing parts supplied by reference TRBV2 and TRBJ2-1, is EPEVTQTPSHQVTQMGQEVILRCVPISNHLYFYWYRQILGQKVEFLVSFYNNEISEKSEIFDDQFSVERPDGSNFTLKIRSTKLEDSAMYFCASSAGGTPSNNEQFFGPGTRLTVL.

The chain has TRBV27 and TRBJ1-2, with 9 positions matching TRBD1. V trimming: 4 bases; J trimming: 0 bases; junction bases outside the gene matches: 3. Germline V gene sequence: CDR1 MNHEY, CDR2 SMNVEV (reference sequence). This CDR3 region has 15 residues. The CDR3 DNA follows: TGTGCCAGCAGTTCAACAGGGGGCACTAACTATGGCTACACCTTC. Its protein product is CASSSTGGTNYGYTF.

V gene TRBV4-3 combines with J gene TRBJ2-2; D is uncertain. The CDR3 is 17 amino acids. Germline CDR1 LGHNA, CDR2 YSLEER. The V gene lost 1 base and the J gene lost 4 bases, with 16 bases spanning the gap. CDR3 loop: CASSQVLGQASTGELFF. CDR3 nucleotide sequence: TGCGCCAGCAGCCAAGTTTTGGGTCAGGCAAGCACCGGGGAGCTGTTTTTT.

V and J are TRBV15 and TRBJ1-1; D gene uncertain. CDR1 and CDR2 (germline): LNHNV, YYDKDF (reference sequence). V lost 4 bases and J 3 bases, leaving 9 bases between the germline ends. The CDR3 has 13 residues. The CDR3 sequence is CATSKGLDTEAFF. As DNA, the CDR3 is TGTGCCACCAGCAAGGGTCTCGACACTGAAGCTTTCTTT.

The chain joins TRBV9 to TRBJ2-5; TRBD2 is a possible D gene (5 bases). Between the trimmed V and J ends, which lost 4 bases and 2 bases, there was a span of 9 bases. Germline loops: CDR1 SGDLS, CDR2 YYNGEE. The CDR3 has 13 amino acids. The CDR3 sequence: CASSPGDQETQYF. The CDR3, as DNA: TGTGCCAGCAGCCCCGGGGATCAAGAGACCCAGTACTTC.

The CDR3: CASSLRGVITDTQYF. The CDR3, as DNA: TGCGCCAGCAGCTTGCGCGGGGTAATCACAGATACGCAGTATTTT. The chain links TRBV5-1 to TRBJ2-3; D may be TRBD2 (6 bases). CDR1 and CDR2 from the germline V gene are SGHRS and YFSETQ. This CDR3 has 15 amino acids. V was trimmed by 1 base and J by 2 bases, leaving 11 bases between them.

Here the CDR3 reads CASSSDPYEQYF. CDR3 DNA sequence: TGTGCCAGCAGTTCCGACCCTTACGAGCAGTACTTC. V usage is TRBV6-5 and J usage is TRBJ2-7; the D is unclear. Germline lookup yields CDR1 MNHEY and CDR2 SVGAGI. CDR3 size: 12 residues. Deletions cut 4 bases from V and 4 bases from J, with 8 bases between.

The chain employs TRBV29-1 and TRBJ2-7; perhaps D is TRBD1 or TRBD2 (6 bases each). CDR3 length equals 14 residues. CDR1 and CDR2 (germline): SQVTM, ANQGSEA. V was cut by 3 bases and J by 3 bases, with 15 bases left in between. Written as DNA, the CDR3 is TGCAGCGTTGAGGATCGGGGGCTGGGCTACGAGCAGTACTTC. Protein sequence: CSVEDRGLGYEQYF.

The chain carries TRBV6-1 and TRBJ2-7; TRBD2 agrees at 9 bases. The germline V gene has CDR1 MNHNS and CDR2 SASEGT. J gave up 0 bases and V 3 bases, and 6 bases lay outside the gene matches. This CDR3 has 16 residues. CDR3 DNA: TGTGCCAGCAGTGAGGACGGACTAGCGTTCTCCTACGAGCAGTACTTC. Amino acids: CASSEDGLAFSYEQYF.

This clone was counted a few times. The chain links TRBV19 to TRBJ1-1; possible D gene TRBD1, 5 bases. This CDR3 spans 12 amino acids. Trimming took 5 bases from V and 10 from J, leaving 14 bases between them. Germline CDR1 LNHDA, CDR2 SQIVND (reference sequence). The DNA of the CDR3 is TGTGCCAGTAGTCCCGGCCAGGGAGGAGCTTTCTTT. Its translation is CASSPGQGGAFF.

This clone was detected only a few times. The chain employs TRBV30 and TRBJ2-7; 8 bases map to TRBD1. The V segment lost 2 bases and the J segment 4 bases; nucleotides outside the gene matches: 7. The CDR3 is made up of 14 amino acids. Per the germline V gene, CDR1 is GTSNPN and CDR2 is SVGIG (reference sequence). CDR3 sequence (DNA): TGTGCCTGGAGTAAAGCAGGGGGCGGGTACGAGCAGTACTTC. Protein sequence: CAWSKAGGGYEQYF.

The chain recombines TRBV9 with TRBJ1-6; D gene unclear. Germline CDR1 SGDLS, CDR2 YYNGEE. This CDR3 has 14 residues. The germline V and J ends were trimmed by 4 bases and 7 bases, with 12 bases remaining between them. CDR3 nucleotide sequence: TGTGCCAGCAGCCGGGGTCTGGAAAATTCACCCCTCCACTTT. Its protein is CASSRGLENSPLHF.

This clone was observed a handful of times. The chain is built from TRBV29-1 and TRBJ1-1; D not certain. Germline V lookup: CDR1 SQVTM, CDR2 ANQGSEA. The CDR3 totals 11 residues. The germline V and J ends were trimmed by 6 bases and 8 bases, with 13 bases remaining between them. The CDR3 spells CSVGVETEAFF. CDR3 bases: TGCAGCGTCGGGGTCGAGACAGAAGCTTTCTTT.

On this clone: Other DNA sequences from this sample encode an identical CDR3 as well. The chain joins TRBV9 to TRBJ1-1, with TRBD1 as a possible D gene (5 bases). CDR3 length: 13 residues. V was trimmed by 1 base and J by 1 base, leaving 5 bases between them. From germline, CDR1 is SGDLS and CDR2 YYNGEE. CDR3 sequence reads: CASSVTGNTEAFF. As DNA, the CDR3 is TGTGCCAGCAGCGTAACAGGGAACACTGAAGCTTTCTTT.

This chain links TRBV4-1 with TRBJ2-6, with TRBD1 matching over 9 bases. With 4 bases clipped from V and 4 bases from J, the junction kept 8 bases outside the gene matches. From germline, CDR1 is MGHRA and CDR2 YSYEKL. The CDR3 covers 17 residues. The CDR3 is CASSPTGTGTGANVLTF. In nucleotides, the CDR3 is TGCGCCAGCAGCCCGACCGGGACAGGGACAGGGGCCAACGTCCTGACTTTC.

V is TRBV5-6 and J is TRBJ2-5, with D tentatively TRBD1 (6 bases). This CDR3 has 16 amino acids. The germline gives CDR1 SGHDT, CDR2 YYEEEE. V gave up 4 bases and J gave up 2 bases, with 18 bases separating them. The CDR3 region has the DNA TGTGCCAGCAGCCTTACAAACGGACAGCCACAAGAGACCCAGTACTTC. Protein product: CASSLTNGQPQETQYF.

This chain connects TRBV4-3 to TRBJ2-7; D possibly corresponds to TRBD1 (6 bases). CDR3 length: 13 residues. Trimming removed 0 bases from V and 6 bases from J, with 9 bases in between. Germline V lookup: CDR1 LGHNA, CDR2 YSLEER. The CDR3 is CASSQDGTSEQYF. The DNA for the CDR3 is TGCGCCAGCAGCCAAGACGGGACATCCGAGCAGTACTTC.

The chain combines TRBV9 with TRBJ1-2; TRBD1 is a possible D gene (6 bases). The CDR3 totals 14 residues. V lost 4 bases to trimming and J lost 7 bases, with 17 bases between them. CDR1 is SGDLS, CDR2 YYNGEE, per germline. Here the CDR3 reads CASSPQQGFSGYTF. DNA for the CDR3: TGTGCCAGCAGCCCACAACAGGGCTTCTCTGGCTACACCTTC.

The chain carries TRBV29-1 and TRBJ1-1; D is ambiguous. Trimming stripped 8 bases from V and 3 bases from J, with 19 bases between. CDR3 length: 14 residues. From germline, CDR1 is SQVTM and CDR2 ANQGSEA. Here the CDR3 reads CSLSPRQADTEAFF. CDR3 nucleotide sequence: TGCAGCCTCTCCCCCAGGCAGGCGGACACTGAAGCTTTCTTT.

This clone was seen only a few times. The V and J genes are TRBV6-1 and TRBJ1-2, with D hard to call. There are 14 residues in the CDR3. Germline V lookup: CDR1 MNHNS, CDR2 SASEGT. V dropped 2 bases and J dropped 4 bases, with 11 bases sitting between them. Here the CDR3 DNA reads TGTGCCAGCAGTGAACAAGGTGGAATCTATGGCTACACCTTC. Translating gives CASSEQGGIYGYTF.

A word on this clone: Additional DNA sequences in this sample encode the identical CDR3. V gene TRBV29-1 combines with J gene TRBJ1-2; D gene uncertain. Germline lookup yields CDR1 SQVTM and CDR2 ANQGSEA. Trimming stripped 2 bases from V and 4 bases from J, with 5 bases between. CDR3 size: 11 residues. CDR3 coding DNA: TGCAGCGTTGAAAGTGGCTATGGCTACACCTTC. Residues: CSVESGYGYTF.